Detailed here is one TCR beta chain. These data originate in a study of T cell changes during pregnancy in multiple sclerosis. Some clones are missing from TCRdb's copy, which holds only in-frame ones; the method was immunoSEQ multiplex PCR. This sample has some 87,000 clones; nearly 95% occur once, and the top ten carry roughly 1.2%. This CDR3 spans 12 amino acids. The V gene lost 2 bases and the J gene lost 8 bases, with 7 bases spanning the gap. The germline gives CDR1 SGHDT, CDR2 YYEEEE. The sample was peripheral blood, taken in the second trimester of pregnancy. V usage is TRBV5-6 and J usage is TRBJ2-2, with a possible D match to TRBD1 (5 bases). The receptor was isolated from a female donor with multiple sclerosis, enrolled in a pregnancy study. As DNA, the CDR3 is TGTGCCAGCAGCTTAGGGGTTGGGGAGCTGTTTTTT. Protein: CASSLGVGELFF.